The clone carrying this T cell receptor (beta chain) was detected only a few times. Time point reported: patch test 1, 2 weeks after DPC sensitization. As for treatment: therapeutic diphenylcyclopropenone sensitization with weekly scalp DPC. The data were taken from a study of human T cells and chemical hapten exposure. Background on the study: The sensitizer, 2% DPC, was used on around 2 cm by around 2 cm of upper inner arm skin.

The V and J ends lost 4 bases and 3 bases respectively, with 12 bases between them. The CDR3 sequence is 14 residues long. Germline values: CDR1 SGHDN, CDR2 FVKESK. Original processing methods: Samples held a median of approximately 96,000 TCRs, range roughly 20,000–750,000. MiXCR, applied by TCRdb to the RACE reads, yields one record per CDR3 protein. TCRdb assigned the V and J calls; the authors' analysis was not used. The sample shows 340,000 or so distinct CDR3 sequences, around 7% of them seen only once. The gene calls are TRBV14 and TRBJ2-5; D may be TRBD1 or TRBD2 (5 bases each). The sample consisted of whole blood, taken in connection with sensitization to the hapten diphenylcyclopropenone (DPC). The clonotype was recovered from a woman aged 18 to 35 with alopecia areata. Some clones in this sample may be carry-over from other donors' samples. Here the CDR3 reads CASSLSQGEETQYF. DNA for the CDR3: TGTGCCAGCAGCCTAAGTCAGGGAGAAGAGACCCAGTACTTC.